The 21 T cell receptor beta chains given below trace back to one sample, sequenced in a study of technical replicates of blood from several donors. Profiling relied on immunoSEQ multiplex PCR, and the TCRdb table lists in-frame clones only, not all of them. The top ten hold approximately 0.21% of the sample, which has under 110,000 clones, 96% seen once. The sample taken for sequencing was T cells isolated from PBMCs. The origin of the receptors is a human donor in good health.

This chain joins TRBV5-1 and TRBJ2-1; the match to TRBD1 covers 11 bases. CDR1 is SGHRS, CDR2 YFSETQ, per germline. This CDR3 is 16 amino acids long. The ends lost 4 bases at V and 7 bases at J; junction bases unmatched: 10. Here the CDR3 DNA reads TGCGCCAGCAGCGGGTGGACAGGGGGCGCGGCTAATGAGCAGTTCTTC. Translated: CASSGWTGGAANEQFF. The whole variable domain, filled in from reference TRBV5-1 and TRBJ2-1, reads KAGVTQTPRYLIKTRGQQVTLSCSPISGHRSVSWYQQTPGQGLQFLFEYFSETQRNKGNFPGRFSGRQFSNSRSEMNVSTLELGDSALYLCASSGWTGGAANEQFFGPGTRLTVL.

V and J are TRBV19 and TRBJ2-3, with 10 bases matching TRBD1. Per germline, CDR1 LNHDA and CDR2 SQIVND (reference sequence). The CDR3 extends over 20 amino acids. V was pared by 8 bases and J by 0 bases, with 20 bases of the junction left unmatched. CDR3 region: CASASPTGGFTVTSTDTQYF. Written as DNA, the CDR3 is TGTGCCAGTGCTAGCCCGACAGGGGGCTTTACCGTAACTAGCACAGATACGCAGTATTTT.

The rearrangement links TRBV15 to TRBJ1-1; a weak D match, TRBD1 (5 bases). V shed 4 bases and J shed 1 base, with 10 bases lying between them. Germline V gene data show CDR1 as LNHNV and CDR2 as YYDKDF (reference sequence). CDR3 length: 14 residues. CDR3 in DNA: TGTGCCACCAGCAAGAACCAGGGGAACACTGAAGCTTTCTTT. Translated, it gives CATSKNQGNTEAFF.

The chain carries TRBV4-1 and TRBJ2-1; 11 nucleotides align to TRBD2. The CDR3 is 17 residues long. The germline V gene has CDR1 MGHRA and CDR2 YSYEKL. Trimming took 1 base from V and 7 from J; bases not matched to a gene: 9. CDR3 region: CASSQARGLAVGNEQFF. CDR3 sequence (DNA): TGCGCCAGCAGCCAAGCCAGGGGACTAGCGGTTGGAAATGAGCAGTTCTTC.

The chain uses TRBV7-9 and TRBJ1-1, with D maybe TRBD1 (6 bases). The V gene's germline CDR1 is SEHNR and CDR2 FQNEAQ (reference sequence). Deletions cut 2 bases from V and 0 bases from J, with 10 bases between. The CDR3 runs 15 residues. The CDR3 DNA is TGTGCCAGCAGCTTAACGGACAGCGTGAACACTGAAGCTTTCTTT. Encoded protein: CASSLTDSVNTEAFF.

The V gene is TRBV7-9, the J gene TRBJ2-4; D is unresolved. V lost 1 base and J lost 9, with 10 bases in between. This CDR3 contains 13 residues. Germline V gives CDR1 SEHNR, CDR2 FQNEAQ (reference sequence). CDR3 in amino acids: CASSLVESGIQYF. The CDR3 nucleotides are TGTGCCAGCAGCTTAGTTGAATCGGGCATTCAGTACTTC.

For this clone: Within the sample, other DNA sequences also encode this same CDR3. V usage is TRBV9 and J usage is TRBJ2-3, with TRBD1 as a possible D gene (6 bases). This CDR3 comprises 14 residues. Trimming left V 2 bases short and J 0 bases short, with 7 bases between. CDR1 SGDLS and CDR2 YYNGEE come from the germline V gene. The CDR3 bases are TGTGCCAGCAGCGTTGGACAGAGCACAGATACGCAGTATTTT. Protein sequence: CASSVGQSTDTQYF. The variable domain in full, completed from reference TRBV9 and TRBJ2-3, reads DSGVTQTPKHLITATGQRVTLRCSPRSGDLSVYWYQQSLDQGLQFLIQYYNGEERAKGNILERFSAQQFPDLHSELNLSSLELGDSALYFCASSVGQSTDTQYFGPGTRLTVL.

This clone was seen once. The rearrangement links TRBV6-5 to TRBJ2-3, with 8 positions matching TRBD2. After removal of 6 bases from V and 2 bases from J, the junction contained 7 bases not matched to a gene. CDR1 is MNHEY and CDR2 is SVGAGI in the germline V gene. CDR3 length: 15 residues. Written as DNA, the CDR3 is TGTGCCAGCAGCTTAGCGGGAACACACACAGATACGCAGTATTTT. Its translation: CASSLAGTHTDTQYF.

This chain links TRBV7-9 with TRBJ1-2; 10 positions match TRBD1. From germline, CDR1 is SEHNR and CDR2 FQNEAQ (reference sequence). Trimming removed 4 bases from V and 4 bases from J; junction bases left unmatched: 6. CDR3 length: 15 amino acids. The CDR3 DNA reads TGTGCCAGCAGCTACGACAGGGGGCAGGGCTATGGCTACACCTTC. Its translation: CASSYDRGQGYGYTF.

The rearrangement links TRBV7-9 to TRBJ2-7; D might be TRBD1 (5 bases). CDR1 SEHNR and CDR2 FQNEAQ come from the germline V gene (reference sequence). V lost 3 bases and J lost 4, with 13 bases in between. The length of the CDR3 is 14 residues. The CDR3 loop is CASSFSQGLYEQYF. CDR3 coding DNA: TGTGCCAGCAGCTTTTCCCAGGGCCTATACGAGCAGTACTTC.

The V gene is TRBV28, the J gene TRBJ2-5; 7 bases align to TRBD1. Germline loops: CDR1 MDHEN, CDR2 SYDVKM. The trim removed 3 bases at V and 3 bases at J, leaving 1 base unmatched. This CDR3 is built from 13 residues. The CDR3 DNA follows: TGTGCCAGCAGTTTTGGGACAGAAGAGACCCAGTACTTC. It specifies CASSFGTEETQYF. Full variable domain (remainder filled in from reference TRBV28 and TRBJ2-5): DVKVTQSSRYLVKRTGEKVFLECVQDMDHENMFWYRQDPGLGLRLIYFSYDVKMKEKGDIPEGYSVSREKKERFSLILESASTNQTSMYLCASSFGTEETQYFGPGTRLLVL.

The CDR3 loop is CASSAEGGIPGELFF. The CDR3 DNA is TGTGCCAGCAGTGCTGAGGGTGGAATACCCGGGGAGCTGTTTTTT. V usage is TRBV6-1 and J usage is TRBJ2-2; D may be TRBD2 (5 bases). Trimming stripped 4 bases from V and 6 bases from J, with 15 bases between. The V gene's germline CDR1 is MNHNS and CDR2 SASEGT. This CDR3 has 15 residues.

The V gene is TRBV6-5, the J gene TRBJ2-1; D is undetermined. Germline assignment: CDR1 MNHEY and CDR2 SVGAGI. Trimming shortened V by 2 bases and J by 4 bases, and 9 bases separated the two germline ends. CDR3 size: 14 residues. The CDR3 protein is CASSYTTTYNEQFF. Written as DNA, the CDR3 is TGTGCCAGCAGTTACACCACAACGTACAATGAGCAGTTCTTC.

Points on this clone: Within the sample, other DNA sequences also encode this same CDR3. The rearrangement joins TRBV18 to TRBJ2-7; maybe TRBD1 (5 bases). CDR3 length: 14 amino acids. Germline CDR1 KGHSH, CDR2 LQKENI. V lost 4 bases, J lost 1 base, and 11 bases lay in between. CDR3 coding DNA: TGTGCCAGCTCACGCAGCCAGGGATCCTACGAGCAGTACTTC. Translation: CASSRSQGSYEQYF.

V and J are TRBV25-1 and TRBJ1-1; maybe TRBD1 (5 bases). Germline values: CDR1 MGHDK, CDR2 SYGVNS. The CDR3 runs to 15 residues. Trimming removed 3 bases from V and 3 bases from J, with 14 bases in between. CDR3 sequence: CASSDVSAGDTEAFF. The CDR3 nucleotides read TGTGCCAGCAGTGACGTGTCCGCGGGGGACACTGAAGCTTTCTTT.

The chain recombines TRBV7-9 with TRBJ2-1, with 9 bases that match TRBD2. With 1 base clipped from V and 9 bases from J, the junction kept 13 bases outside the gene matches. This CDR3 has 17 residues. Germline V CDR1 and CDR2: SEHNR, FQNEAQ (reference sequence). CDR3 loop: CASSLGGVSGSRGEQFF. CDR3 in DNA: TGTGCCAGCAGCTTAGGGGGGGTTAGCGGGAGCCGAGGTGAGCAGTTCTTC.

CDR3 sequence (DNA): TGTGCCAGCAGCTACGGGAGCCACTACAATGAGCAGTTCTTC. It encodes CASSYGSHYNEQFF. The gene calls are TRBV6-5 and TRBJ2-1, with a possible D match to TRBD2 (6 bases). Germline V gives CDR1 MNHEY, CDR2 SVGAGI. The CDR3 runs to 14 residues. Between the trimmed V and J ends, which lost 6 bases and 3 bases, there was a span of 12 bases.

The chain has TRBV6-6 and TRBJ1-1; maybe TRBD1 (5 bases). The CDR3 has 13 residues. Germline V CDR1 and CDR2: MNHNY, SVGAGI (reference sequence). V dropped 7 bases and J dropped 0 bases, with 9 bases sitting between them. CDR3 protein: CASNDRLNTEAFF. CDR3 nucleotides: TGTGCCAGCAACGACAGACTGAACACTGAAGCTTTCTTT.

The chain couples TRBV19 to TRBJ1-5, with 8 bases matching TRBD1. The J segment lost 4 bases and the V segment lost 5 bases, leaving 10 bases of the junction unmatched. CDR1 and CDR2 (germline): LNHDA, SQIVND (reference sequence). CDR3 length: 16 residues. The CDR3 sequence: CASSGSGGAWNQPQHF. CDR3 nucleotide sequence: TGTGCCAGTAGTGGCTCAGGGGGCGCGTGGAATCAGCCCCAGCATTTT.

This chain connects TRBV5-1 to TRBJ2-1; D call uncertain. Germline V gene data show CDR1 as SGHRS and CDR2 as YFSETQ. The CDR3 totals 16 residues. Trimming removed 2 bases at V and 8 bases at J, with 20 bases between. The CDR3 nucleotides read TGCGCCAGCAGCTTAATGAGCGCTACCCTAGTTGATGAGCAGTTCTTC. This codes for CASSLMSATLVDEQFF. Drawing the rest from reference TRBV5-1 and TRBJ2-1, the complete variable domain is KAGVTQTPRYLIKTRGQQVTLSCSPISGHRSVSWYQQTPGQGLQFLFEYFSETQRNKGNFPGRFSGRQFSNSRSEMNVSTLELGDSALYLCASSLMSATLVDEQFFGPGTRLTVL.

The chain uses TRBV13 and TRBJ1-2; 7 positions agree with TRBD1. The CDR3 is 13 residues long. Germline CDR1 reads PRHDT; CDR2 reads FYEKMQ (reference sequence). J gave up 8 bases and V 5 bases, and 8 bases lay outside the gene matches. CDR3 nucleotides: TGTGCCAGCAGCAACCGGGACAGCGTCGGCTACACCTTC. Amino acid sequence: CASSNRDSVGYTF.